The clone carrying this T cell receptor beta chain is a singleton in its sample. Its matching antigen is unknown. The source of the sample is a study of CD8 T cells in ankylosing spondylitis. V lost 0 bases and J lost 2, with 13 bases in between. Germline V gene data show CDR1 as SGHRS and CDR2 as YFSETQ. The CDR3 is 16 residues long. TCRdb re-called the 5' RACE reads through MiXCR, storing one row per CDR3 protein. This sample has 650,000 to 800,000 distinct CDR3 sequences; over 15% occur once, and the top ten carry under 20%. Overall study results and limits: Disease-associated clones were CD8+ and fairly uncommon in peripheral blood. A motif of eight or nine highly homologous TCR beta variants was seen as apparently characteristic of ankylosing spondylitis blood.

This rearrangement joins TRBV5-1 to TRBJ2-3, with D possibly matching TRBD2 (6 bases). The clonotype originates from a male donor with ankylosing spondylitis. Sample: blood, either unsorted or a sorted T cell fraction (not recorded which). DNA for the CDR3: TGCGCCAGCAGCTTGGCCTTTAGCGGTCCCACAGATACGCAGTATTTT. Translation: CASSLAFSGPTDTQYF.